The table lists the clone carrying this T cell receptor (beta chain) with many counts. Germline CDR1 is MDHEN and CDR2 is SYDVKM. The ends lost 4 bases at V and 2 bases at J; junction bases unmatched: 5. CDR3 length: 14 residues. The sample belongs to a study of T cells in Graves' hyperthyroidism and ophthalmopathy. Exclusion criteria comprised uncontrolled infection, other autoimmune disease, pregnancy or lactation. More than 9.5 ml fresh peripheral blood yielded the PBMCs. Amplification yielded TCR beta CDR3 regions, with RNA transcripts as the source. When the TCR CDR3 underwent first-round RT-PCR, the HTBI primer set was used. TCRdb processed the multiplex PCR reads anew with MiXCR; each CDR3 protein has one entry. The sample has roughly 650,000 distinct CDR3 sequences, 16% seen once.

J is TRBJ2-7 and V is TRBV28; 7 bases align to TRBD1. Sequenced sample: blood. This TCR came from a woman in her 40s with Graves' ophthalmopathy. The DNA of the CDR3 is TGTGCCAGCAGTTCCGGGACAGTCGCCTACGAGCAGTACTTC. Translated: CASSSGTVAYEQYF.